Presented here are 27 T cell receptor beta chains from one specimen sequenced in a study of T cell repertoires in cytomegalovirus infection. The antigens of these receptors remain unknown. TCRdb re-called the reads through MiXCR, storing one row per CDR3 protein. The table has hundreds of thousands of distinct CDR3 sequences, 33% seen once. Material: cultured PBMCs, obtained from culture after CMV antigen stimulation. The receptors stem from a human donor in good health (CMV status not recorded). Some clones in this sample may be carry-over from other donors' samples.

There are a few counts of this clonotype. The J gene is TRBJ2-1, the V gene TRBV7-8, with 11 bases fitting TRBD1. Germline CDR1 is SGHVS and CDR2 is FQNEAQ. V gave up 5 bases and J gave up 8 bases; unmatched junction bases: 8. The CDR3 runs to 15 residues. CDR3 protein: CASSRTGGAADEQFF. The CDR3 coding sequence is TGTGCCAGCAGCCGGACAGGGGGCGCGGCCGATGAGCAGTTCTTC.

This clonotype was found a few times. The gene calls are TRBV4-1 and TRBJ2-2; maybe TRBD1 (6 bases). Trimming pared 6 bases from V and 5 bases from J, leaving 13 bases between. Germline assignment: CDR1 MGHRA and CDR2 YSYEKL. The CDR3 spans 14 residues. CDR3 sequence: CASRRGSGTGELFF. The CDR3 coding sequence is TGCGCCAGCAGGAGGGGGTCGGGGACCGGGGAGCTGTTTTTT.

The rearrangement joins TRBV27 to TRBJ2-3; perhaps TRBD2 as D (6 bases). CDR1 and CDR2 from the germline V gene are MNHEY and SMNVEV (reference sequence). Trimming removed 4 bases at V and 0 bases at J, with 17 bases between. The CDR3 contains 17 residues. CDR3 loop: CASSSNPGGPSTDTQYF. The CDR3 nucleotides read TGTGCCAGCAGTTCCAACCCCGGGGGACCTAGCACAGATACGCAGTATTTT.

The chain is built from TRBV6-1 and TRBJ2-1, with 7 bases identical to TRBD2. Germline assignment: CDR1 MNHNS and CDR2 SASEGT. The junction had 17 bases not matched to a gene; V was cut back by 6 bases and J by 15 bases. This CDR3 is 14 amino acids long. The CDR3 is CASRTRTSPGGWFF. The CDR3 DNA reads as TGTGCCAGCAGGACCCGGACCTCACCGGGGGGATGGTTCTTC.

There are a few counts of this clonotype. This chain connects TRBV18 to TRBJ1-6; 7 nucleotides match TRBD1. With 3 bases clipped from V and 11 bases from J, the junction kept 7 bases outside the gene matches. Germline V gene lookup returns CDR1 KGHSH and CDR2 LQKENI. This CDR3 has 14 amino acids. CDR3 nucleotide sequence: TGTGCCAGCTCACCCGAGACAGGGTATGCACCCCTCCACTTT. This gives the protein CASSPETGYAPLHF.

CDR3 sequence (DNA): TGTGCCAGCAGACCACGACAGAGGAACACCGGGGAGCTGTTTTTT. This sequence encodes CASRPRQRNTGELFF. The gene calls are TRBV12-3 or TRBV12-4 and TRBJ2-2, with a weak D call TRBD1 (5 bases). The CDR3 length is 15 residues. Trimming left V 6 bases short and J 1 base short, with 12 bases between.

The chain has TRBV20-1 and TRBJ1-3; D remains ambiguous. V shed 1 base and J shed 0 bases, with 7 bases lying between them. CDR1 is DFQATT, CDR2 SNEGSKA, per germline (reference sequence). The length of the CDR3 is 14 residues. CDR3 DNA sequence: TGCAGTGCTAGAGGGGCCTCCTCTGGAAACACCATATATTTT. It specifies CSARGASSGNTIYF.

Many counts were recorded for this clonotype. CDR3: CASSPRLAGSYEQYF. CDR3 DNA sequence: TGTGCCAGCAGCCCCCGTCTAGCGGGGTCCTACGAGCAGTACTTC. This chain connects TRBV7-2 to TRBJ2-7, with 9 nucleotides matching TRBD2. The trim removed 5 bases at V and 1 base at J, leaving 6 bases unmatched. This CDR3 is 15 amino acids long. CDR1 and CDR2 (germline): SGHTA, FQGNSA.

V is TRBV6-6 and J is TRBJ2-7; 7 bases line up with TRBD1. V shed 7 bases and J 0 bases; nucleotides not matched to a gene: 9. Germline values: CDR1 MNHNY, CDR2 SVGAGI (reference sequence). CDR3 size: 15 residues. CDR3 nucleotides: TGTGCCAGCAAGTCCGGGACAGTCGGCTCCTACGAGCAGTACTTC. This gives the protein CASKSGTVGSYEQYF.

The rearrangement links TRBV10-2 to TRBJ1-2; a possible D gene is TRBD1 (6 bases). CDR1 is WSHSY and CDR2 is SAAADI in the germline V gene. Trimming left V 3 bases short and J 5 bases short, with 19 bases between. The CDR3 covers 16 residues. The CDR3 spells CASSDGGSGFVYGYTF. The CDR3 nucleotides read TGCGCCAGCAGTGATGGGGGCTCGGGCTTTGTATATGGCTACACCTTC.

The chain carries TRBV7-6 and TRBJ1-2, with 9 bases identical to TRBD1. CDR1 is SGHVS, CDR2 FNYEAQ, per germline. CDR3 length: 16 amino acids. The V gene end was trimmed by 5 bases and the J gene end by 6 bases; junction bases not matched to a gene: 13. In nucleotides, the CDR3 is TGTGCCAGCAGCGGGACAGGGTTTGGCCCTTCGGATGGCTACACCTTC. It translates to CASSGTGFGPSDGYTF.

The chain carries TRBV28 and TRBJ2-4; D uncertain. V was shortened by 1 base and J by 0 bases, with 10 bases between the two germline ends. The CDR3 length is 16 residues. Germline V gives CDR1 MDHEN, CDR2 SYDVKM. The CDR3 loop is CASSLLGYKAKNIQYF. Written as DNA, the CDR3 is TGTGCCAGCAGTTTATTGGGTTATAAAGCCAAAAACATTCAGTACTTC.

V is TRBV28 and J is TRBJ2-7; perhaps TRBD2 as D (5 bases). Germline V gene data show CDR1 as MDHEN and CDR2 as SYDVKM. Trimming took 4 bases from V and 3 from J, leaving 7 bases between them. This CDR3 comprises 12 residues. This chain's CDR3 is CASSSGNYEQYF. The CDR3 DNA reads as TGTGCCAGCAGTTCCGGGAACTACGAGCAGTACTTC.

The table lists this clonotype with a few counts. The J gene is TRBJ1-2, the V gene TRBV7-9; D unclear. The germline V and J ends were trimmed by 8 bases and 5 bases, with 24 bases remaining between them. This CDR3 contains 16 residues. CDR1 is SEHNR and CDR2 is FQNEAQ in the germline V gene (reference sequence). CDR3 sequence (DNA): TGTGCCAGCCCCGGAGGTGGTAAAGGGCGAAAGTATGGCTACACCTTC. Residues: CASPGGGKGRKYGYTF.

The chain uses TRBV28 and TRBJ1-4; D remains ambiguous. This CDR3 is 15 amino acids long. Germline V CDR1 and CDR2: MDHEN, SYDVKM. V was clipped by 3 bases and J by 8 bases, with 16 bases between them. DNA of the CDR3: TGTGCCAGCAGTTTTATGGTACGGGGTTGGGAAAAACTGTTTTTT. It is translated as CASSFMVRGWEKLFF.

The J gene is TRBJ2-3, the V gene TRBV7-2; no definite D call. The germline V gene encodes CDR1 SGHTA and CDR2 FQGNSA. The CDR3 has 13 residues. Trimming took off 6 bases at V and 6 bases at J, with 13 bases between the two ends. The CDR3 DNA sequence: TGTGCCAGCAGTCAACCGAACCTGGATACGCAGTATTTT. Its protein product is CASSQPNLDTQYF.

The table lists this clonotype with a few counts. This chain links TRBV7-2 with TRBJ2-3; D uncertain. Trimming stripped 0 bases from V and 7 bases from J, with 8 bases between. CDR1 SGHTA and CDR2 FQGNSA come from the germline V gene. This CDR3 comprises 13 residues. The CDR3 sequence: CASSLAQSNTQYF. The CDR3 DNA reads as TGTGCCAGCAGCTTAGCGCAATCCAATACGCAGTATTTT.

The chain recombines TRBV28 with TRBJ1-1; TRBD1 aligns across 8 bases. In germline, CDR1 is MDHEN, CDR2 SYDVKM. The CDR3 consists of 15 residues. The junction had 1 base not matched to a gene; V was cut back by 1 base and J by 0 bases. CDR3 in DNA: TGTGCCAGCAGTTTATCGGACAGGGTGAACACTGAAGCTTTCTTT. Protein product: CASSLSDRVNTEAFF.

The chain recombines TRBV28 with TRBJ2-7; maybe TRBD2 (6 bases). The CDR3 runs 14 residues. Trimming pared 3 bases from V and 3 bases from J, leaving 12 bases between. Germline CDR1 and CDR2: MDHEN and SYDVKM. The CDR3 DNA is TGTGCCAGCAGTTTGGGAGGCAGCTACTACGAGCAGTACTTC. It is translated as CASSLGGSYYEQYF.

The sample holds a few counts of this clonotype. The CDR3 sequence: CASSSPLMGETQYF. The CDR3 DNA follows: TGTGCCAGCAGTTCTCCCCTTATGGGGGAGACCCAGTACTTC. This chain uses TRBV7-6 with TRBJ2-5; D unclear. Germline V gives CDR1 SGHVS, CDR2 FNYEAQ. This CDR3 is built from 14 residues. Deletions cut 6 bases from V and 5 bases from J, with 16 bases between.

A few counts support this clonotype. The chain is built from TRBV6-5 and TRBJ2-7; possible D gene TRBD1, 5 bases. The CDR3 is 14 amino acids. Germline lookup yields CDR1 MNHEY and CDR2 SVGAGI. The V end was cut by 6 bases, the J end by 3 bases, with 15 bases between. This CDR3 is CASRDRQSFYEQYF. For the CDR3, the DNA is TGTGCCAGCAGGGATCGACAGAGTTTCTACGAGCAGTACTTC.

The chain couples TRBV4-2 to TRBJ2-7; no firm D call. Germline V gene sequence: CDR1 LGHNA, CDR2 YNFKEQ. With 1 base removed from V and 2 bases from J, the gap between germline ends came to 9 bases. CDR3 length equals 14 residues. In DNA form, the CDR3 reads TGTGCCAGCAGCCAAGCAGGAACTCCCTACGAGCAGTACTTC. Amino acids: CASSQAGTPYEQYF.

This chain connects TRBV10-3 to TRBJ2-2; tentative D call: TRBD2 (6 bases). There are 15 residues in the CDR3. The V and J ends lost 3 bases and 7 bases respectively, with 15 bases between them. Germline V lookup: CDR1 ENHRY, CDR2 SYGVKD. CDR3 DNA: TGTGCCATCAGTGACTTGGAGGGTTTGGGCGGGGAGCTGTTTTTT. It codes for CAISDLEGLGGELFF.

This clonotype was seen repeatedly, ten times or more. The chain couples TRBV7-2 to TRBJ1-2; possibly TRBD1 for D (6 bases). Germline CDR1 SGHTA, CDR2 FQGNSA. This CDR3 is built from 13 residues. V lost 5 bases, J lost 8 bases, and 15 bases lay in between. Here the CDR3 reads CASSPTPGVGYTF. As DNA, the CDR3 is TGTGCCAGCAGCCCTACCCCAGGGGTCGGCTACACCTTC.

This clonotype has just a few counts. This chain connects TRBV12-3 or TRBV12-4 to TRBJ1-5, with D perhaps matching TRBD1 (6 bases). Trimming cost V 6 bases and J 7 bases, with 13 bases left between them. This CDR3 region has 13 residues. The CDR3 sequence is CASRQGVYQPQHF. The CDR3 DNA reads as TGTGCCAGCAGACAGGGAGTGTACCAGCCCCAGCATTTT.

This clonotype was seen many times. The rearrangement uses TRBV12-3 or TRBV12-4 and TRBJ2-1, with TRBD2 as a possible D gene (6 bases). V lost 6 bases, J lost 4 bases, and 10 bases lay in between. This CDR3 is built from 13 residues. The CDR3 DNA reads as TGTGCCAGCAGCTTCCGGGGGTACAATGAGCAGTTCTTC. Translation gives CASSFRGYNEQFF.

The gene calls are TRBV10-3 and TRBJ2-1, with 7 positions matching TRBD2. J lost 5 bases, V lost 3 bases, and 7 bases had no gene match. The CDR3 length is 15 residues. Germline loops: CDR1 ENHRY, CDR2 SYGVKD. The CDR3: CAISDGLGVNNEQFF. CDR3 DNA: TGTGCCATCAGTGACGGACTAGGGGTAAACAATGAGCAGTTCTTC.